The T cell receptor (beta chain) described here comes from a study of blood T cell repertoires in COVID-19. For the study at large: PBMCs, B-cell-depleted T cells, or T cells provided the cDNA or gDNA that made up the material.

Sequencing used immunoSEQ multiplex PCR; TCRdb keeps in-frame clones, though not all of them. This sample has roughly 150,000 clones, with approximately 80% found just once. Between the trimmed V and J ends, which lost 4 bases and 5 bases, there was a span of 16 bases. This CDR3 is 14 amino acids long. Germline V CDR1 and CDR2: SGHDT, YYEEEE. The gene calls are TRBV5-6 and TRBJ2-7, with D possibly being TRBD1 (6 bases). The TCR originated in a human donor in a cohort sampled during active COVID-19. The sequenced sample consisted of peripheral blood. CDR3 bases: TGTGCCAGCAGCCCTCCGAACAGGGTTGACGAGCAGTACGTC. It codes for CASSPPNRVDEQYV.